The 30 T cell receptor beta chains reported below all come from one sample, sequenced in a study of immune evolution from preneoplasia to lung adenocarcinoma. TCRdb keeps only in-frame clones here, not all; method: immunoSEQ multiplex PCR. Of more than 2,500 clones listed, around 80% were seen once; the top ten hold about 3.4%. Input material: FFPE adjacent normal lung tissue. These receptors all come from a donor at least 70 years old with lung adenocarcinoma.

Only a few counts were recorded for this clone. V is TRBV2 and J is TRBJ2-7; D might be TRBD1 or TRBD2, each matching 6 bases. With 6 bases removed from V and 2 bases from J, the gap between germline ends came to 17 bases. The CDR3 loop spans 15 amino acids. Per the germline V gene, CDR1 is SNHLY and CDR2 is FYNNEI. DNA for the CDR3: TGTGCCAGCAGGGCAAGGAGGGGGACCACCTACGAGCAGTACTTC. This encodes CASRARRGTTYEQYF.

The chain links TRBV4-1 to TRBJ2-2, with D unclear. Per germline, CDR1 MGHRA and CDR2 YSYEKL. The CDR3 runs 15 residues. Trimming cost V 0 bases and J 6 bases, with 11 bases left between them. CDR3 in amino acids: CASSQDVWSAGELFF. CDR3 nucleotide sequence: TGCGCCAGCAGCCAAGATGTATGGTCCGCCGGGGAGCTGTTTTTT.

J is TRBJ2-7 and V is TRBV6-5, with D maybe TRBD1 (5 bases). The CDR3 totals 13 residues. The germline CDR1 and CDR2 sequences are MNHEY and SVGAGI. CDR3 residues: CSSGARPNREQYF. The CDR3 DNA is TGTTCGAGTGGGGCCAGACCCAACCGGGAGCAGTACTTC.

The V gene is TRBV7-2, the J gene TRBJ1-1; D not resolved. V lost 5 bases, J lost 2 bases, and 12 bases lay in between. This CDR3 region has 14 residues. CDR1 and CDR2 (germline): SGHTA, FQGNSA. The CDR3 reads CASSITGLNTEAFF. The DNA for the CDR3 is TGTGCCAGCAGCATAACGGGATTAAACACTGAAGCTTTCTTT.

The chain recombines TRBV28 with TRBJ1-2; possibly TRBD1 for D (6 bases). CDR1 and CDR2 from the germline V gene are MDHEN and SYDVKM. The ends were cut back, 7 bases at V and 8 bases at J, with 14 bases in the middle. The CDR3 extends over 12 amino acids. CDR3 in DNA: TGTGCCAGCAACCTGGGACATCGAGGCTACACCTTC. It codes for CASNLGHRGYTF.

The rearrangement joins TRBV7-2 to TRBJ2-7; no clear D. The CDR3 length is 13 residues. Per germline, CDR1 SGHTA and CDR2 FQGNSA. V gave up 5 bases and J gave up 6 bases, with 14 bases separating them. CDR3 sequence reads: CASSQGIGLEQYF. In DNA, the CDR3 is TGTGCCAGCAGCCAAGGGATCGGGCTCGAGCAGTACTTC.

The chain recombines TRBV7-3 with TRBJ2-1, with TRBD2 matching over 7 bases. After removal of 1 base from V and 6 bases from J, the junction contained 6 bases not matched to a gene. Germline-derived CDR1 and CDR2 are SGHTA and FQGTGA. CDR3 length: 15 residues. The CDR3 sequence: CASSLKVGGRNEQFF. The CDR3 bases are TGTGCCAGCAGCTTAAAGGTGGGAGGGCGCAATGAGCAGTTCTTC. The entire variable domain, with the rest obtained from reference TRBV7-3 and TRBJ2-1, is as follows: GAGVSQTPSNKVTEKGKYVELRCDPISGHTALYWYRQSLGQGPEFLIYFQGTGAADDSGLPNDRFFAVRPEGSVSTLKIQRTERGDSAVYLCASSLKVGGRNEQFFGPGTRLTVL.

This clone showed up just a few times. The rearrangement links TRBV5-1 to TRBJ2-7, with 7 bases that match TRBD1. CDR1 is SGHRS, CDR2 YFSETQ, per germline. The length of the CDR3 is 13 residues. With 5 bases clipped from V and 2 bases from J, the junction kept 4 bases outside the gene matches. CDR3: CASRTGMTYEQYF. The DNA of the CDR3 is TGCGCCAGCAGGACAGGGATGACCTACGAGCAGTACTTC.

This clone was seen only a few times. The CDR3 bases are TGTGCCAGCAGCATAGGACAGGGGGCAGCAACTAATGAAAAACTGTTTTTT. Protein sequence: CASSIGQGAATNEKLFF. V is TRBV5-4 and J is TRBJ1-4; 11 nucleotides line up with TRBD1. Germline values: CDR1 SGHNT, CDR2 YYREEE (reference sequence). The CDR3 has 17 residues. V lost 4 bases, J lost 0 bases, and 5 bases stayed unmatched.

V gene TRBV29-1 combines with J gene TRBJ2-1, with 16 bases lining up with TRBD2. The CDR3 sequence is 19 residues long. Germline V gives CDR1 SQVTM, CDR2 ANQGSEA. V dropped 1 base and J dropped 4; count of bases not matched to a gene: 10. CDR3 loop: CSVEAPGLAGGPGYNEQFF. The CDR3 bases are TGCAGCGTTGAAGCCCCGGGACTAGCGGGAGGGCCGGGTTACAATGAGCAGTTCTTC.

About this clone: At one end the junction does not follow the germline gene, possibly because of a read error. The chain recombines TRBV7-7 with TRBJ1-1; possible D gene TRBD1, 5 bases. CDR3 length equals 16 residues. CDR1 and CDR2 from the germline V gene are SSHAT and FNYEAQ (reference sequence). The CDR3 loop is CASSWRRGKSNTEAFF. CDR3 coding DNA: TGTGCTAGCAGCTGGCGGAGGGGTAAATCGAACACTGAAGCTTTCTTT.

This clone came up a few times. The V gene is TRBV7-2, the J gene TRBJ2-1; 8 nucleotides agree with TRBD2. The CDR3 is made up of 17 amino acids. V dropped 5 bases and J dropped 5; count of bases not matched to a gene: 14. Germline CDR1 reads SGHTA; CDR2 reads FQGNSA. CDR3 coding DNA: TGTGCCAGCAGCGGCCCAGTGACTAGCGCCACGAACAATGAGCAGTTCTTC. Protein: CASSGPVTSATNNEQFF.

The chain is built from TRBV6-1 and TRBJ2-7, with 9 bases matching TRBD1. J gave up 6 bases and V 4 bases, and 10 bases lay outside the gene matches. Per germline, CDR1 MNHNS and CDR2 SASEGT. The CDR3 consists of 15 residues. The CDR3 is CASSGLPQGASEQYF. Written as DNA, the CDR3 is TGTGCCAGCAGTGGTTTACCACAGGGGGCTAGCGAGCAGTACTTC.

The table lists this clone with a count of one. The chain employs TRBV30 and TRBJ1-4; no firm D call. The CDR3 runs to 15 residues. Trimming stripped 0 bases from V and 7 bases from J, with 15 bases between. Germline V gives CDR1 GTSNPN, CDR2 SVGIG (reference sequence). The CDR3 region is CAWSVRAGRGEKLFF. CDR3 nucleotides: TGTGCCTGGAGTGTACGAGCCGGCCGCGGTGAAAAACTGTTTTTT.

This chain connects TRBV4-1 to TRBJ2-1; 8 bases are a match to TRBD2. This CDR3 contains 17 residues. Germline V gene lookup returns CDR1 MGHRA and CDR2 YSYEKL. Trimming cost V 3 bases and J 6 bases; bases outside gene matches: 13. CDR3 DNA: TGCGCCAGCAGCCAGAGGGTAGGGACTAGTGGTCCCAATGAGCAGTTCTTC. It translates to CASSQRVGTSGPNEQFF.

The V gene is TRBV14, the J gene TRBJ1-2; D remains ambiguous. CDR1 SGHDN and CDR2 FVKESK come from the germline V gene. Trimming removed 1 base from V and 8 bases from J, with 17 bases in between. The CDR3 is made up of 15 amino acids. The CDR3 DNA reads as TGTGCCAGCAGCCAAGTTGTAGCTTCAGCCAACGGCTACACCTTC. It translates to CASSQVVASANGYTF.

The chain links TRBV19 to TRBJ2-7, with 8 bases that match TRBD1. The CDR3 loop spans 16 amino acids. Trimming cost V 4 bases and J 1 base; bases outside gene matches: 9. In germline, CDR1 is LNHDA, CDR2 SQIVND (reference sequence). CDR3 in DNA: TGTGCCAGTAGTACACAACAGGGGGTGTTATCCTACGAGCAGTACTTC. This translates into CASSTQQGVLSYEQYF.

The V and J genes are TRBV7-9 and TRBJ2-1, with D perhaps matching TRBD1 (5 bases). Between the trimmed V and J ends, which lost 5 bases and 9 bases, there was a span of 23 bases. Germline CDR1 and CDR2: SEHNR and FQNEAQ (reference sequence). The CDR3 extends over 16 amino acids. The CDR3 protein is CASSLGVDVLPIEQFF. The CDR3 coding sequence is TGTGCCAGCAGCCTAGGGGTAGATGTGTTACCGATTGAGCAGTTCTTC. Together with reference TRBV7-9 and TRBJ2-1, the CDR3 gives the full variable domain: DTGVSQNPRHKITKRGQNVTFRCDPISEHNRLYWYRQTLGQGPEFLTYFQNEAQLEKSRLLSDRFSAERPKGSFSTLEIQRTEQGDSAMYLCASSLGVDVLPIEQFFGPGTRLTVL.

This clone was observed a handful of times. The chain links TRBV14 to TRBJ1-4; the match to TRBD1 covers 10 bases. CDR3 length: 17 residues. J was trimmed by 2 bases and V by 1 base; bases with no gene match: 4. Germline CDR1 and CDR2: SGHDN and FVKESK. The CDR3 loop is CASSQATGGGTNEKLFF. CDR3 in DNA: TGTGCCAGCAGCCAAGCGACAGGGGGCGGCACTAATGAAAAACTGTTTTTT.

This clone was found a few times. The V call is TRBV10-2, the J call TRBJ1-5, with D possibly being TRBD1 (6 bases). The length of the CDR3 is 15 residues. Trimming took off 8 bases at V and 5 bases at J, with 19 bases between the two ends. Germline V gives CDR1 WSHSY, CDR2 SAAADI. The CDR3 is CASGLLGGAYQPQHF. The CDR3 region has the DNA TGCGCCAGCGGACTCCTGGGGGGCGCGTATCAGCCCCAGCATTTT.

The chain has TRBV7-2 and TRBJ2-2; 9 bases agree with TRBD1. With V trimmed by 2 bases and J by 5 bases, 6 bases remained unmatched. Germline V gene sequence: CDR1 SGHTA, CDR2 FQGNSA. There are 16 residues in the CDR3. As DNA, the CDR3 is TGTGCCAGCAGCTTAAGGACAGGGGTTACTACCGGGGAGCTGTTTTTT. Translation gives CASSLRTGVTTGELFF.

The CDR3 protein is CAISDNQGSGANVLTF. CDR3 DNA: TGTGCCATCAGTGATAACCAGGGATCTGGGGCCAACGTCCTGACTTTC. The chain uses TRBV10-3 and TRBJ2-6; TRBD1 is a possible D gene (5 bases). The V end lost 3 bases, the J end lost 1 base, and 10 bases lay between the germline ends. CDR1 ENHRY and CDR2 SYGVKD come from the germline V gene. CDR3 length: 16 residues.

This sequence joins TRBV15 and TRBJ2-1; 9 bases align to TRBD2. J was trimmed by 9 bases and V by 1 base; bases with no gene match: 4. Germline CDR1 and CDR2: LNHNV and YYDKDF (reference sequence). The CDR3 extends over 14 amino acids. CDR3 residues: CATSRGETSGEQFF. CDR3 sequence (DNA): TGTGCCACCAGCAGAGGAGAGACTAGCGGTGAGCAGTTCTTC.

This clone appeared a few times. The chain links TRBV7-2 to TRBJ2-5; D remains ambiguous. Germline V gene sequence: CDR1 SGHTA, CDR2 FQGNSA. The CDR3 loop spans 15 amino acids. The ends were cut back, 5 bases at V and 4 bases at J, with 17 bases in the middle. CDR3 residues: CASSMPRHGIETQYF. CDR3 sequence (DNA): TGTGCCAGCAGCATGCCACGACACGGTATAGAGACCCAGTACTTC.

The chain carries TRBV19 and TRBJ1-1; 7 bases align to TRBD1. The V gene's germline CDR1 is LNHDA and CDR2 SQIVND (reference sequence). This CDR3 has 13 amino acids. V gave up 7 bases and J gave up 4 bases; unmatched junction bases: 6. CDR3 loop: CASKNRGITEAFF. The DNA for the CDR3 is TGTGCCAGTAAAAACAGGGGTATCACTGAAGCTTTCTTT.

The CDR3 DNA is TGTGCCAGCGAGAGTGGAAACACCATATATTTT. Translated, it gives CASESGNTIYF. The chain employs TRBV6-5 and TRBJ1-3; D unclear. V lost 8 bases, J lost 3 bases, and 5 bases lay in between. The germline gives CDR1 MNHEY, CDR2 SVGAGI. CDR3 length: 11 residues.

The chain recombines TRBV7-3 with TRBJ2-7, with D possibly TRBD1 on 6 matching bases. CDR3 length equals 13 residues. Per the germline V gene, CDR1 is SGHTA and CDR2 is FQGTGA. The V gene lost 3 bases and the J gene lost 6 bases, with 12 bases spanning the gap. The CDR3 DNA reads TGTGCCAGCAGCTTTGCTGGGGGCGGCGAGCAGTACTTC. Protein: CASSFAGGGEQYF.

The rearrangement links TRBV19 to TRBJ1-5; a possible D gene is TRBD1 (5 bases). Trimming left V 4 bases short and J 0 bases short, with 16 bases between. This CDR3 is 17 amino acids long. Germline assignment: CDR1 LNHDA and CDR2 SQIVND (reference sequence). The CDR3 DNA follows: TGTGCCAGTAGTAGGGGACGGATCTCGTATAGCAATCAGCCCCAGCATTTT. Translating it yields CASSRGRISYSNQPQHF.

The CDR3 region is CTSRLMGWANVLTF. In DNA, the CDR3 is TGCACCAGCAGATTAATGGGTTGGGCCAACGTCCTGACTTTC. The chain is built from TRBV1 and TRBJ2-6. TRBV1 is shown as a pseudogene. This CDR3 is 14 amino acids long.

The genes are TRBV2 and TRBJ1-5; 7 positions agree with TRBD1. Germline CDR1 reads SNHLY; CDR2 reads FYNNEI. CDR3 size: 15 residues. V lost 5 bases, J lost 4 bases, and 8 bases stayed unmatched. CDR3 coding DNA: TGTGCCAGCAGTCCCGGGACAGCTACTAATCAGCCCCAGCATTTT. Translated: CASSPGTATNQPQHF. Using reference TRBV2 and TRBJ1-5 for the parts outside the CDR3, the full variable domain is EPEVTQTPSHQVTQMGQEVILRCVPISNHLYFYWYRQILGQKVEFLVSFYNNEISEKSEIFDDQFSVERPDGSNFTLKIRSTKLEDSAMYFCASSPGTATNQPQHFGDGTRLSIL.